This T cell receptor (beta chain) was identified during a study of blood T cell repertoires in COVID-19. Study details: From T cells, B-cell-depleted T cells, or PBMCs came the material, which was cDNA or gDNA.

This CDR3 is built from 16 residues. Germline CDR1 reads SGHDT; CDR2 reads YYEEEE. V was shortened by 0 bases and J by 0 bases, with 12 bases between the two germline ends. Per the original data handling: Amplification from reference gene primers served as the basis for estimated nucleated cell counts. Generated by immunoSEQ multiplex PCR, the TCRdb table keeps only in-frame clones and is missing some. V, J and clone size reflect that table, while D and trimming were determined from the DNA. Here the sample spans tens of thousands of clones, approximately 79% being singletons. The chain joins TRBV5-6 to TRBJ1-1; possible D gene TRBD1, 6 bases. The TCR comes from an older man with acute or convalescent COVID-19. Sample: peripheral blood. This CDR3 reads CASSLVGHAMNTEAFF. The CDR3 coding sequence is TGTGCCAGCAGCTTGGTGGGACACGCTATGAACACTGAAGCTTTCTTT.